These 4 T cell receptor beta chains were sequenced from one sample in a study of cytomegalovirus exposure and HLA in healthy donors. Amplification used 60 Vbeta primers and 13 Jbeta primers. TCRdb keeps only in-frame clones here, not all; method: immunoSEQ multiplex PCR. The sample lists 150,000 to 200,000 clones; about four fifths were seen once. What was sequenced was PBMCs. Source of these receptors: a woman aged 45-65 years in good health and CMV-seronegative.

The chain carries TRBV5-1 and TRBJ2-1; D is possibly TRBD2 (6 bases). Germline CDR1 and CDR2: SGHRS and YFSETQ. V dropped 4 bases and J dropped 7 bases, with 15 bases sitting between them. The CDR3 is made up of 14 amino acids. CDR3 bases: TGCGCCAGCAGCCCGAACCTTGGGGGGAATGAGCAGTTCTTC. It codes for CASSPNLGGNEQFF.

The chain employs TRBV29-1 and TRBJ1-1; 7 bases agree with TRBD1. The trim removed 2 bases at V and 7 bases at J, leaving 16 bases unmatched. Germline loops: CDR1 SQVTM, CDR2 ANQGSEA. The CDR3 runs 16 residues. The CDR3 reads CSVEPSLKTGKVEAFF. CDR3 DNA: TGCAGCGTTGAACCATCACTTAAGACAGGGAAGGTTGAAGCTTTCTTT.

The chain links TRBV25-1 to TRBJ2-3; TRBD2 aligns across 8 bases. This CDR3 is 12 amino acids long. V shed 10 bases, J shed 7 bases, and the junction held 7 bases outside the gene matches. CDR1 and CDR2 from the germline V gene are MGHDK and SYGVNS. The CDR3 sequence: CATSGGDYTQYF. For the CDR3, the DNA is TGTGCCACCTCGGGGGGGGACTATACGCAGTATTTT.

The chain couples TRBV27 to TRBJ2-5; weak D call: TRBD1 (5 bases). CDR3 length: 14 residues. V was trimmed by 3 bases and J by 2 bases, leaving 10 bases between them. CDR1 is MNHEY, CDR2 SMNVEV, per germline (reference sequence). The CDR3 region is CASSFLQDQETQYF. The CDR3 DNA reads TGTGCCAGCAGTTTTCTACAGGATCAAGAGACCCAGTACTTC.